The sample holds a few counts of the clone carrying this T cell receptor (beta chain). This sample was included in a study of cytomegalovirus exposure and HLA in healthy donors. The V end was cut by 7 bases, the J end by 6 bases, with 21 bases between. The germline gives CDR1 MNHNY, CDR2 SVGAGI (reference sequence). The CDR3 sequence is 15 residues long. PCR involved 60 Vbeta and 13 Jbeta primers. Clones were read by immunoSEQ multiplex PCR, and TCRdb kept only the in-frame ones, dropping some. The sample lists tens of thousands of clones; around 84% were seen once. This chain links TRBV6-6 with TRBJ1-2; possibly TRBD1 for D (6 bases). The sequencing input was PBMCs. The sequence was obtained from a young man in good health and CMV-seronegative. CDR3 sequence (DNA): TGTGCCAGCACCATTAAGGGGGGGGGCGTAAATGGCTACACCTTC. As protein: CASTIKGGGVNGYTF.